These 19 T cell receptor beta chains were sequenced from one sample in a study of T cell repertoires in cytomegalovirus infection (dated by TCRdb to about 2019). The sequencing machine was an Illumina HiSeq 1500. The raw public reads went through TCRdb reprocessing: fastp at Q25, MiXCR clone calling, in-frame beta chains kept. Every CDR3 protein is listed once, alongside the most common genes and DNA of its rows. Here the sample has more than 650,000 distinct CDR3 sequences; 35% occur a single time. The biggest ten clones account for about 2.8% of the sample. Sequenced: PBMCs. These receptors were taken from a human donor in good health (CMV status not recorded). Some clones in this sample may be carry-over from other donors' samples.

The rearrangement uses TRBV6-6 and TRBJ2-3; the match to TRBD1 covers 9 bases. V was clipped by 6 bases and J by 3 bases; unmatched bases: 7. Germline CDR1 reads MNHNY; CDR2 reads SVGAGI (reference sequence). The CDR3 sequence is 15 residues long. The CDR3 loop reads CASREQGARTDTQYF. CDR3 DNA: TGTGCCAGCAGGGAACAGGGGGCGCGTACAGATACGCAGTATTTT.

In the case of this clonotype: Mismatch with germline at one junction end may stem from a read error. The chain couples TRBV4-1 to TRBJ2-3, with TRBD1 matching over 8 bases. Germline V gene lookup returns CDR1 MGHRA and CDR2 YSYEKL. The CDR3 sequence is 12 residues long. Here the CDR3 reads CASSHGGGQGSF. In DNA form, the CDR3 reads TGCGCCAGCAGCCACGGAGGCGGACAGGGAAGTTTT.

CDR3 bases: TGTGCCAGCAGCCTCGGACTAGCGGGAGGGCAGACACGGGATACGCAGTATTTT. It translates to CASSLGLAGGQTRDTQYF. The V and J genes are TRBV4-2 and TRBJ2-3; 15 bases are shared with TRBD2. The V gene end was trimmed by 4 bases and the J gene end by 6 bases; junction bases not matched to a gene: 11. This CDR3 comprises 18 residues. Looked up from germline, CDR1 is LGHNA and CDR2 is YNFKEQ.

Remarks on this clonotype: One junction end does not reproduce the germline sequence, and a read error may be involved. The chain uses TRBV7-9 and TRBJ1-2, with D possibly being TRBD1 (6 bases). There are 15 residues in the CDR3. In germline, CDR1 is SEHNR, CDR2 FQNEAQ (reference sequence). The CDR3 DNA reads TGTGCCAGCAGCTTAGCGAACCGGGACATTACGGACTACACATTC. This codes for CASSLANRDITDYTF.

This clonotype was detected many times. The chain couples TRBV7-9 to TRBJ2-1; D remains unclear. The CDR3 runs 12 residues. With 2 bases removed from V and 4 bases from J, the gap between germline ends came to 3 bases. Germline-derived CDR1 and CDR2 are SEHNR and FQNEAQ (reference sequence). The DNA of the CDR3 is TGTGCCAGCAGCTTACAGTACAATGAGCAGTTCTTC. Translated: CASSLQYNEQFF.

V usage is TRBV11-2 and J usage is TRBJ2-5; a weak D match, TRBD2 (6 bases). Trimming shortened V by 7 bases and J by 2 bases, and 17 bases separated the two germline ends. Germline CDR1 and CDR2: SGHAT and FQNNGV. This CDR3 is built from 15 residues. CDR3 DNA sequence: TGTGCCAGCATTGGTGGTAGCGGTACACAAGAGACCCAGTACTTC. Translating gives CASIGGSGTQETQYF.

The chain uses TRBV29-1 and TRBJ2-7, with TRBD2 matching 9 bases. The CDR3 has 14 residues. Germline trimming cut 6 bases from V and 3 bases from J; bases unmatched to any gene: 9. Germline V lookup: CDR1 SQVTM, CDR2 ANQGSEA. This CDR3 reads CSVGESGGFYEQYF. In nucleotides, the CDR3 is TGCAGCGTCGGGGAGAGCGGGGGGTTCTACGAGCAGTACTTC.

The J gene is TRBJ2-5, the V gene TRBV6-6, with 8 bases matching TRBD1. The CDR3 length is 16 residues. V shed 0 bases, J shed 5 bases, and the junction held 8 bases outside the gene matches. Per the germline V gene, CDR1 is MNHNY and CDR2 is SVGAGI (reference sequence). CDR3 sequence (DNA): TGTGCCAGCAGTTACTCGCGCCAGGGGGCTTGGGAGACCCAGTACTTC. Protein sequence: CASSYSRQGAWETQYF.

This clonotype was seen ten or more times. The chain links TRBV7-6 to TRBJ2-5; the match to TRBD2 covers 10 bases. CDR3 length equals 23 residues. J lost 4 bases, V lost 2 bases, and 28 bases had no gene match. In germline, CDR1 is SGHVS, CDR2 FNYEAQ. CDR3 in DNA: TGTGCCAGCAGCTTACGAGGGACAATACTCGGCCGGCTAGCGGGAGACATGAGAGAGACCCAGTACTTC. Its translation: CASSLRGTILGRLAGDMRETQYF.

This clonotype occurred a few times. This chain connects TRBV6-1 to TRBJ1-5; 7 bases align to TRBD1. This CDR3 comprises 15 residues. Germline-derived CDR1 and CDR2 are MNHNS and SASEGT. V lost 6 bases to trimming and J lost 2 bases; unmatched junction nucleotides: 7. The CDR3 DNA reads TGTGCCAGCAGACCCGACAGGGCCCGCAATCAGCCCCAGCATTTT. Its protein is CASRPDRARNQPQHF.

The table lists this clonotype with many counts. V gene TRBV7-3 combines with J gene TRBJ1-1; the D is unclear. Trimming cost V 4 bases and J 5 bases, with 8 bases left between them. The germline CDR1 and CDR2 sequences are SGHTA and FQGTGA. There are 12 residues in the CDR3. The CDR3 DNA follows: TGTGCCAGCAGCTCTACAGCTACTGAAGCTTTCTTT. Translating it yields CASSSTATEAFF.

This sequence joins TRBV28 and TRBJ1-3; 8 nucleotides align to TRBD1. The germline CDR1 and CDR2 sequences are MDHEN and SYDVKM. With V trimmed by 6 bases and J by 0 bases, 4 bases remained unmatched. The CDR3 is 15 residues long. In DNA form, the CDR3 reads TGTGCCAGCAGCCGGGACAGGCTCTCTGGAAACACCATATATTTT. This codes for CASSRDRLSGNTIYF.

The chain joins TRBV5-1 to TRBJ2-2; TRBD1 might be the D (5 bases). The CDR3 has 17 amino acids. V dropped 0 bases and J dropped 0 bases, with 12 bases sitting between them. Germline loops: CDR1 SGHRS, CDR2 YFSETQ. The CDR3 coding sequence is TGCGCCAGCAGCTTGGTGGTACGGACAACGAACACCGGGGAGCTGTTTTTT. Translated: CASSLVVRTTNTGELFF.

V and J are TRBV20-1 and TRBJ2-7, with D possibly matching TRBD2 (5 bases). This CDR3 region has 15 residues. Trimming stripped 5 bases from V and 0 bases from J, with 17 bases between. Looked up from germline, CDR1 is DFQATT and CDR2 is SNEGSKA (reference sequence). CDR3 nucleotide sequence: TGCAGTGCTGTTCCTGGCGGGCGATTCTCCTACGAGCAGTACTTC. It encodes CSAVPGGRFSYEQYF.

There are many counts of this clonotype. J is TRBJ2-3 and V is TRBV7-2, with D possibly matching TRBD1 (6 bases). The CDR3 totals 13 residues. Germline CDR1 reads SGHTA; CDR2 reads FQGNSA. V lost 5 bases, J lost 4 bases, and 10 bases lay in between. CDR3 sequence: CASSPTGPDTQYF. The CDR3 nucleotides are TGTGCCAGCAGCCCTACAGGGCCAGATACGCAGTATTTT.

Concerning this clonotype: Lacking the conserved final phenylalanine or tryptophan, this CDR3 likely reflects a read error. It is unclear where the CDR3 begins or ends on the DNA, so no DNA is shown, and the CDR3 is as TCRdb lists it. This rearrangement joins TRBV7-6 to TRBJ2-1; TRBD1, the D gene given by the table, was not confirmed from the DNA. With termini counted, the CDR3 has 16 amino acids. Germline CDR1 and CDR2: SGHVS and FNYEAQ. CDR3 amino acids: CASSHPGTGGINEQLL.

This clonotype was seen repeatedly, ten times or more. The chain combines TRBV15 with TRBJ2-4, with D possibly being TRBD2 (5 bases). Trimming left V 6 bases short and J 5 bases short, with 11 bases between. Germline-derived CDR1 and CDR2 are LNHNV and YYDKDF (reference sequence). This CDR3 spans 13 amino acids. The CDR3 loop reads CATRAGGQNIQYF. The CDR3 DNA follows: TGTGCCACCAGGGCTGGAGGCCAAAACATTCAGTACTTC.

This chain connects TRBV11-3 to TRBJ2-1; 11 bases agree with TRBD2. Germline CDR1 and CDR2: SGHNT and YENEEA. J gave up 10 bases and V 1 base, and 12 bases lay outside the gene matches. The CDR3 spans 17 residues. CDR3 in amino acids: CASSLGTGTSGGQEQFF. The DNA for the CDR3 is TGTGCCAGCAGCTTAGGAACCGGGACTAGCGGTGGCCAGGAGCAGTTCTTC.

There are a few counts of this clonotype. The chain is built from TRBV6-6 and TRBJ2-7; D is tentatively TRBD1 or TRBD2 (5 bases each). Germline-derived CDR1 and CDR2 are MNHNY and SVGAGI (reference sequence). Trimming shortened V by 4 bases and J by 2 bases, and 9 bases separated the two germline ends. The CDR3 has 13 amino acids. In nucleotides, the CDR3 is TGTGCCAGCAGTTGGGGGAGTGCCTACGAGCAGTACTTC. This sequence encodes CASSWGSAYEQYF.